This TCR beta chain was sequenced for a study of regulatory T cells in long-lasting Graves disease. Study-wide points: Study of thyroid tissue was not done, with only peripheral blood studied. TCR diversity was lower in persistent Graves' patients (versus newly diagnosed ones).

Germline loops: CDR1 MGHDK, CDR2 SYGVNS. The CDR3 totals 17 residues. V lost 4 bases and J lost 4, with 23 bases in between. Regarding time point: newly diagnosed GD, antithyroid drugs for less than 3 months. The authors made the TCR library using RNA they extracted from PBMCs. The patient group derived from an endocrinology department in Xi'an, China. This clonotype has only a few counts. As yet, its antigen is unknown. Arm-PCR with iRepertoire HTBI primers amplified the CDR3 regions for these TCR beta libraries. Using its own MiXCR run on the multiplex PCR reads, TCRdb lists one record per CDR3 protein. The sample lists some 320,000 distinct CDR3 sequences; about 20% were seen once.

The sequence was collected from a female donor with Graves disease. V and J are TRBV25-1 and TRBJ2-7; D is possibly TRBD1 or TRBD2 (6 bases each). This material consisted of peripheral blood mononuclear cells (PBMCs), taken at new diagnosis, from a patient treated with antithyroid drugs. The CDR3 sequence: CASSAPTGSRRGYEQYF. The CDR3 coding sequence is TGTGCCAGCAGTGCCCCGACAGGCAGCCGGAGGGGTTACGAGCAGTACTTC.